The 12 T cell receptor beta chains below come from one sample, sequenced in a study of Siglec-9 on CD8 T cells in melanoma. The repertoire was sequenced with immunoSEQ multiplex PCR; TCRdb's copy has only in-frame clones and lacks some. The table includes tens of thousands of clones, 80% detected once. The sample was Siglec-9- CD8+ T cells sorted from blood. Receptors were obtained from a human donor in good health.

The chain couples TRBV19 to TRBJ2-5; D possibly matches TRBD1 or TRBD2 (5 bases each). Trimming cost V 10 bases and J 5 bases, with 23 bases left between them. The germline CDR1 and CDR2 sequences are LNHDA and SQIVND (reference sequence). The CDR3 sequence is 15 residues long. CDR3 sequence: CATQRAGTMWETQYF. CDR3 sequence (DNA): TGTGCCACTCAAAGGGCAGGGACGATGTGGGAGACCCAGTACTTC.

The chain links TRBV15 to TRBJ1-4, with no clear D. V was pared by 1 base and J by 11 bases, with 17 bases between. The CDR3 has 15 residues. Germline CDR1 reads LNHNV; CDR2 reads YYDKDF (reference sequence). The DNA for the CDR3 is TGTGCCACCAGCAGAGCGGACGGGGATAGGTGGAAACTGTTTTTT. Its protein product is CATSRADGDRWKLFF.

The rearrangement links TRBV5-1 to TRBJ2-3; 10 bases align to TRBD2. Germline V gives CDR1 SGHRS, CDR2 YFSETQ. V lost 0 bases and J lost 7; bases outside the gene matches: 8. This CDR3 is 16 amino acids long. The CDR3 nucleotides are TGCGCCAGCAGCTTGGCGGCTAGCGGGAGTTCAAATACGCAGTATTTT. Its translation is CASSLAASGSSNTQYF.

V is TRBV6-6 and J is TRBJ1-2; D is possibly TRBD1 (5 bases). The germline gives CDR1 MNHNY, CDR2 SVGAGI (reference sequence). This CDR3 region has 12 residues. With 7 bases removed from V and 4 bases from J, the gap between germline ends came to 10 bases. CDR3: CASTRDFYGYTF. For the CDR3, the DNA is TGTGCCAGCACCCGGGACTTCTATGGCTACACCTTC.

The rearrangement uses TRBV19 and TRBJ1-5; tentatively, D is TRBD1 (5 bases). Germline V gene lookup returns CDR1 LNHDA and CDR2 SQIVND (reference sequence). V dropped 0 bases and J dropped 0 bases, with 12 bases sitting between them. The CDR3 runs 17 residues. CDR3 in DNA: TGTGCCAGTAGTATAGAGGTACAGGTATATAGCAATCAGCCCCAGCATTTT. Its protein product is CASSIEVQVYSNQPQHF.

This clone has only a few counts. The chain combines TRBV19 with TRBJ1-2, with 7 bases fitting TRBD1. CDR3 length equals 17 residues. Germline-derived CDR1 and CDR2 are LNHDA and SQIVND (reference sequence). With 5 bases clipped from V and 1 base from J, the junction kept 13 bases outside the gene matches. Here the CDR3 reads CASSATGWDLINYGYTF. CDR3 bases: TGTGCCAGTAGTGCGACAGGGTGGGACCTCATTAACTATGGCTACACCTTC.

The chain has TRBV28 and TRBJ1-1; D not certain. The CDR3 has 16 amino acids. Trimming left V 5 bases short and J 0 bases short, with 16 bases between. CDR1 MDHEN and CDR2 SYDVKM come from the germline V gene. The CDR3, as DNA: TGTGCCAGCAGTCCACAAGGCCGGATCCTGAACACTGAAGCTTTCTTT. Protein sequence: CASSPQGRILNTEAFF. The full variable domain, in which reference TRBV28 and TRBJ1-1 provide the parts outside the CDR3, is DVKVTQSSRYLVKRTGEKVFLECVQDMDHENMFWYRQDPGLGLRLIYFSYDVKMKEKGDIPEGYSVSREKKERFSLILESASTNQTSMYLCASSPQGRILNTEAFFGQGTRLTVV.

DNA for the CDR3: TGTGCCTGGGGCGGGACAGTCGAGCAGTACTTC. Translating it yields CAWGGTVEQYF. This chain links TRBV30 with TRBJ2-7; a possible D gene is TRBD1 (7 bases). From germline, CDR1 is GTSNPN and CDR2 SVGIG (reference sequence). V was shortened by 5 bases and J by 6 bases, with 11 bases between the two germline ends. The CDR3 spans 11 residues.

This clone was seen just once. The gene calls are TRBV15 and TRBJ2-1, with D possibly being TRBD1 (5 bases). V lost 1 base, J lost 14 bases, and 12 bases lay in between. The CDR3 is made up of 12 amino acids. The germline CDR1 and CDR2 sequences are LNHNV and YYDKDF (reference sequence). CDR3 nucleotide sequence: TGTGCCACCAGCAGAGGTGGGGCAGGGAAGTTCTTC. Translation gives CATSRGGAGKFF.

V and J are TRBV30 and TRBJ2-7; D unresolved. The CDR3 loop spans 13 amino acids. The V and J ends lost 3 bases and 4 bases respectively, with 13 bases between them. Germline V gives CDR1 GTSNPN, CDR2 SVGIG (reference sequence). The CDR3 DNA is TGTGCCTGGAGCGTGACGCCCCAATACGAGCAGTACGTC. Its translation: CAWSVTPQYEQYV.

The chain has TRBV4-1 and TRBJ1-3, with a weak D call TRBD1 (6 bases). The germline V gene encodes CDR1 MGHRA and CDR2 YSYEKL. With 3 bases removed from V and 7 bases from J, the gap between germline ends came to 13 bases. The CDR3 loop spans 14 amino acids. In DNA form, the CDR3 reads TGCGCCAGCAGCCAGCAAGGGGGGATGAACACCATATATTTT. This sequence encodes CASSQQGGMNTIYF.

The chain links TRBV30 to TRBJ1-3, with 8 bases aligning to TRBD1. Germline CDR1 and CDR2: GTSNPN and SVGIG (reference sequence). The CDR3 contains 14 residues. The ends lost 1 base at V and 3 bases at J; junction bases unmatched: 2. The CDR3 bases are TGTGCCTGGAGTGCAGGGGGCTTTGGAAACACCATATATTTT. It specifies CAWSAGGFGNTIYF.